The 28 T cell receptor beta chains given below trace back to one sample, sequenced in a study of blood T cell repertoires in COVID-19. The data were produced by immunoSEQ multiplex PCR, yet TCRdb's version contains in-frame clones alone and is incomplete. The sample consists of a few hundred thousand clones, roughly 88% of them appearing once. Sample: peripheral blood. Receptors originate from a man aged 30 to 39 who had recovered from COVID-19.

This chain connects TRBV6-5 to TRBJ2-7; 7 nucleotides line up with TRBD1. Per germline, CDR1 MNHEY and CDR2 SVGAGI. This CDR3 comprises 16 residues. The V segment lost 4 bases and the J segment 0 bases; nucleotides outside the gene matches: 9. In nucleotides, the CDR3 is TGTGCCAGCAGTTTTAACCCGACAGGGAACTCCTACGAGCAGTACTTC. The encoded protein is CASSFNPTGNSYEQYF.

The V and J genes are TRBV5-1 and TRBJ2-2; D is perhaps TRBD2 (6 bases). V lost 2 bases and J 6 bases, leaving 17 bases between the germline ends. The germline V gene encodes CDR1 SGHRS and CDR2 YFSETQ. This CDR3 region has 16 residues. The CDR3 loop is CASSFSLAWEAGELFF. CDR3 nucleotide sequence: TGCGCCAGCAGCTTTTCCCTCGCCTGGGAGGCCGGGGAGCTGTTTTTT.

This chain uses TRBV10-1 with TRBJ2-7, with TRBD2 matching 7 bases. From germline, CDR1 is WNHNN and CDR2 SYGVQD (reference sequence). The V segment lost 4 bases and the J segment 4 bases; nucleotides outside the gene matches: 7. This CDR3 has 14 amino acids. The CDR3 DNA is TGCGCCAGCAGTGCAGTGCGGGGAGGGTACGAGCAGTACTTC. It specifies CASSAVRGGYEQYF.

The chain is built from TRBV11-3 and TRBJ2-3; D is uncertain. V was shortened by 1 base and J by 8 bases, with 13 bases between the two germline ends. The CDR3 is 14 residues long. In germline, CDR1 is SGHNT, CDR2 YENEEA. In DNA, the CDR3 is TGTGCCAGCAGCTTAGCCGCGCGAGCCTCTACGCAGTATTTT. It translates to CASSLAARASTQYF.

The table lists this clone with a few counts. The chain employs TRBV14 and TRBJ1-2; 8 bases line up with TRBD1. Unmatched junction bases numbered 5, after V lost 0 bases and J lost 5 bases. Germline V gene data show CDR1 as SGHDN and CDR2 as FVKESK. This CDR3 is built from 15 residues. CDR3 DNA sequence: TGTGCCAGCAGCCAAGAACAGGGGGTAGATTATGGCTACACCTTC. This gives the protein CASSQEQGVDYGYTF. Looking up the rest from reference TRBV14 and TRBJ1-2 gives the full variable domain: EAGVTQFPSHSVIEKGQTVTLRCDPISGHDNLYWYRRVMGKEIKFLLHFVKESKQDESGMPNNRFLAERTGGTYSTLKVQPAELEDSGVYFCASSQEQGVDYGYTFGSGTRLTVV.

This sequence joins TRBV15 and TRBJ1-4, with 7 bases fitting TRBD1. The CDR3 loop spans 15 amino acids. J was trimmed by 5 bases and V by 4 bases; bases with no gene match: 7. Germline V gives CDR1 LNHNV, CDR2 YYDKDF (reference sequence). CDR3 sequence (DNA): TGTGCCACCAGCAACCGGGACAGACTCAATGAAAAACTGTTTTTT. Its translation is CATSNRDRLNEKLFF.

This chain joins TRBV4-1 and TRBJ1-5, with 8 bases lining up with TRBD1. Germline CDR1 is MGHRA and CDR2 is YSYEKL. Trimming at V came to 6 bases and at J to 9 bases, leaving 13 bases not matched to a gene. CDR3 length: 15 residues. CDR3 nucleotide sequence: TGCGCCAGCAGTCACGACAGGGGACGTATGTGGCCCCAGCATTTT. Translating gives CASSHDRGRMWPQHF.

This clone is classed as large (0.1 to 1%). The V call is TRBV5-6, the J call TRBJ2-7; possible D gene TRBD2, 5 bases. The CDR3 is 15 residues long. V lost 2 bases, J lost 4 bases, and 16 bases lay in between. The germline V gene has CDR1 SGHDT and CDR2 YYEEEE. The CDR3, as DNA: TGTGCCAGCAGCTTAGGAGGCGTAGGCCATTACGAGCAGTACTTC. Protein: CASSLGGVGHYEQYF.

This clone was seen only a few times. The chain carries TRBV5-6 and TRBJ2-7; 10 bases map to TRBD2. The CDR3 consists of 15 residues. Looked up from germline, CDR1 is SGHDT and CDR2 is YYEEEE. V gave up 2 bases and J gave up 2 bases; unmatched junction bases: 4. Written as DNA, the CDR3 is TGTGCCAGCAGCTTTAAAGCGGGGGGGGCCTACGAGCAGTACTTC. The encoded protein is CASSFKAGGAYEQYF.

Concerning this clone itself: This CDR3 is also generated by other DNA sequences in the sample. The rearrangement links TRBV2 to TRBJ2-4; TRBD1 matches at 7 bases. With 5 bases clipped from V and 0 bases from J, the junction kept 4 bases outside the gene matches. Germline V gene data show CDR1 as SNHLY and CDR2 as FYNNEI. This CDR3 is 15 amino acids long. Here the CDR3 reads CASSWDSLAKNIQYF. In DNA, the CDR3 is TGTGCCAGCAGTTGGGACAGTTTAGCCAAAAACATTCAGTACTTC. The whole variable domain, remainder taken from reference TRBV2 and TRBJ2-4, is EPEVTQTPSHQVTQMGQEVILRCVPISNHLYFYWYRQILGQKVEFLVSFYNNEISEKSEIFDDQFSVERPDGSNFTLKIRSTKLEDSAMYFCASSWDSLAKNIQYFGAGTRLSVL.

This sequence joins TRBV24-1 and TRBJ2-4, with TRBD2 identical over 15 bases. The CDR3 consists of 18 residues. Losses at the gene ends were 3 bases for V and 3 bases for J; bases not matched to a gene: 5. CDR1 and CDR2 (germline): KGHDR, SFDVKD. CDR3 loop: CATSDPGLAGGGKNIQYF. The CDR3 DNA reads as TGTGCCACCAGTGATCCGGGACTAGCGGGGGGCGGCAAAAACATTCAGTACTTC.

The CDR3 bases are TGTGCCAGCAGCCCTTCGGCTGGGAGTAGTGGAGCTTTCTTT. This encodes CASSPSAGSSGAFF. The chain carries TRBV5-4 and TRBJ1-1, with D unresolved. This CDR3 has 14 residues. The ends were cut back, 4 bases at V and 10 bases at J, with 20 bases in the middle. Germline V gene sequence: CDR1 SGHNT, CDR2 YYREEE (reference sequence).

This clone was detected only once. CDR3 DNA: TGTGCCAGCAGCTTTGAGGGACAGCCGTACAATGAGCAGTTCTTC. It codes for CASSFEGQPYNEQFF. This chain joins TRBV12-1 and TRBJ2-1; the table names TRBD1, a call not compared with the DNA. TRBV12-1 is noted as a pseudogene. There are 15 residues in the CDR3.

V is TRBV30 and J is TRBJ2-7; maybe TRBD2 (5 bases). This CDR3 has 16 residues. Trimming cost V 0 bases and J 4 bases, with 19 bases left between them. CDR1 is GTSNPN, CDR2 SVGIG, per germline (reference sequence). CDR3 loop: CAWSVGLSESGYEQYF. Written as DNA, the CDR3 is TGTGCCTGGAGTGTTGGGTTGTCGGAGAGCGGATACGAGCAGTACTTC.

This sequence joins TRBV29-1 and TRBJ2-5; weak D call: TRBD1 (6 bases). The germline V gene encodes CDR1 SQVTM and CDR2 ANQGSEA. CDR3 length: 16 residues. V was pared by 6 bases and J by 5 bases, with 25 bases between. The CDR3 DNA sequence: TGCAGCGTGGACGGAGTCTTCGCCCAGGGGCTCGAGACCCAGTACTTC. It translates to CSVDGVFAQGLETQYF.

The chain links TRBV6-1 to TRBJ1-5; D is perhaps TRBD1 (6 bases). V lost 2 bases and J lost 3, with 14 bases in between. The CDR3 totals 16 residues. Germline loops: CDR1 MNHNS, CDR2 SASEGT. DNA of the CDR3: TGTGCCAGCAGTGAAACCGCGACAGGTAACAATCAGCCCCAGCATTTT. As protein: CASSETATGNNQPQHF.

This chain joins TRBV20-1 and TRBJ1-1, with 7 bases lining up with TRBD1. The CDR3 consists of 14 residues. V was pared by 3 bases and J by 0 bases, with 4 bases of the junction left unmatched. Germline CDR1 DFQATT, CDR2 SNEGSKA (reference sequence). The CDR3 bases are TGCAGTGCTAGTAGGGGGCCTTTGAACACTGAAGCTTTCTTT. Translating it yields CSASRGPLNTEAFF.

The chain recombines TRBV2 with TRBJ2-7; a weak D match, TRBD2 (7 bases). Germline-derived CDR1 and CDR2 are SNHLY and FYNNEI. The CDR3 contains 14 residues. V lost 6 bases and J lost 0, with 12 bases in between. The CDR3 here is CASREGGLSYEQYF. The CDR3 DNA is TGTGCCAGCAGGGAGGGGGGGCTCTCCTACGAGCAGTACTTC.

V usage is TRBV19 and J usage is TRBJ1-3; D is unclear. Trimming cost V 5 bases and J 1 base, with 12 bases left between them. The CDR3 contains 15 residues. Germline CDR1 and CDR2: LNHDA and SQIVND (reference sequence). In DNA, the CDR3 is TGTGCCAGTAGTTTAGCCCGAGGGTCTGGAAACACCATATATTTT. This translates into CASSLARGSGNTIYF.

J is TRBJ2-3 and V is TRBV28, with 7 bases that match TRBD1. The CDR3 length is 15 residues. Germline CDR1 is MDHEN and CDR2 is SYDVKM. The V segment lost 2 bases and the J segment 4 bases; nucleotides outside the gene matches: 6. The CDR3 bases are TGTGCCAGCAGTTTAGGGCACAGGGGCCCAGATACGCAGTATTTT. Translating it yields CASSLGHRGPDTQYF.

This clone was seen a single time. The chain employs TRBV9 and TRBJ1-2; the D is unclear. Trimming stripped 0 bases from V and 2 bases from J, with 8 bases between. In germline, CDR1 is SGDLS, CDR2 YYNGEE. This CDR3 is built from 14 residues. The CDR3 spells CASSVGGSNYGYTF. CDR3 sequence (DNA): TGTGCCAGCAGCGTAGGAGGGTCCAACTATGGCTACACCTTC.

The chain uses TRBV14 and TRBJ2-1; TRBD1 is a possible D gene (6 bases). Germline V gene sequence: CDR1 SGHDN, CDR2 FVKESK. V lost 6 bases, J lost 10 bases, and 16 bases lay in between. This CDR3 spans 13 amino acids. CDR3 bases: TGTGCCAGCAGAGGGCAAATGGGGGCAGAGCAGTTCTTC. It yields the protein CASRGQMGAEQFF.

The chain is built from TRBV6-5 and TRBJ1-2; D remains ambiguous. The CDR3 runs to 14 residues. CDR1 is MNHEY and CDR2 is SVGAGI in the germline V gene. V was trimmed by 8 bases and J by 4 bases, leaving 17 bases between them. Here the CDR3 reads CASLRREEGYGYTF. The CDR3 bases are TGTGCCAGCCTTAGGAGGGAGGAGGGCTATGGCTACACCTTC.

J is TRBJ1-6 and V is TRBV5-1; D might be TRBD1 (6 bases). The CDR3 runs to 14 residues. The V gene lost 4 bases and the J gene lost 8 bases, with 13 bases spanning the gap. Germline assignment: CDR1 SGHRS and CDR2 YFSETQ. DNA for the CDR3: TGCGCCAGCAGCCTTGACAGGCCTGATTCACCCCTCCACTTT. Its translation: CASSLDRPDSPLHF.

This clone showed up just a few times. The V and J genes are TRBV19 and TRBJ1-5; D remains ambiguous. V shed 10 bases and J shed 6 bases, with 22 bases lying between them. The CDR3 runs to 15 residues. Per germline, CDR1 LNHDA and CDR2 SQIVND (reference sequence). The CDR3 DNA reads TGTGCCACCAAGGACCCATTGGTCGAGGGTCAGCCCCAGCATTTT. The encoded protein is CATKDPLVEGQPQHF.

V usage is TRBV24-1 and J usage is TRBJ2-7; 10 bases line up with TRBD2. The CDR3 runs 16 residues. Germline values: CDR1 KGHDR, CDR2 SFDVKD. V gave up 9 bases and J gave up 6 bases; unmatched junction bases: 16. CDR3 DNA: TGTGCCACCTCCCCCCACGGCCCTAGCGGGGGAGGCGAGCAGTACTTC. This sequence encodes CATSPHGPSGGGEQYF.

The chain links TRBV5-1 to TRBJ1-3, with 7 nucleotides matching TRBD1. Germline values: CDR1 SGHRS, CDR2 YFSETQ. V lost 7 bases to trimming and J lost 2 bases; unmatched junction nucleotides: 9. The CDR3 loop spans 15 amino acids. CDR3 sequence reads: CASRNTGVAGNTIYF. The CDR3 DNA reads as TGCGCCAGCCGTAATACAGGGGTAGCTGGAAACACCATATATTTT.

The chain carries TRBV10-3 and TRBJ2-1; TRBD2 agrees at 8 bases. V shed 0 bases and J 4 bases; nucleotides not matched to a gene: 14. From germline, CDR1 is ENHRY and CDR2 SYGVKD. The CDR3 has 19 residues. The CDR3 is CAISESTGRERGLYNEQFF. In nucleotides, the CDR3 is TGTGCCATCAGTGAGTCGACAGGACGTGAGCGGGGGCTTTACAATGAGCAGTTCTTC.